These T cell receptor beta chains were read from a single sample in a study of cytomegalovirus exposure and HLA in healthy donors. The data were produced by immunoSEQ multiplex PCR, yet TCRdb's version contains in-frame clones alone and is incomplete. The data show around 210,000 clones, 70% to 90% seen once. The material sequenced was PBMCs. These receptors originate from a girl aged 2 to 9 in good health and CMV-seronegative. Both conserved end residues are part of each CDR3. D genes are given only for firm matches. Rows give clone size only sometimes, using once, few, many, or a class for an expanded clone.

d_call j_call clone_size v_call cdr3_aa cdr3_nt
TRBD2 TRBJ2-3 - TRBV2 CASSEKTTSGGWDTQYF TGTGCCAGCAGTGAAAAAACTACTAGCGGGGGTTGGGATACGCAGTATTTT
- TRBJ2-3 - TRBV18 CASSRFEGEGTDTQYF TGTGCCAGCTCACGTTTTGAGGGAGAAGGCACAGATACGCAGTATTTT
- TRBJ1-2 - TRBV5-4 CASTRTLQGAANYGYIF TGTGCCAGCACCCGAACATTACAGGGCGCCGCTAACTATGGCTACATCTTC
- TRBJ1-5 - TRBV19 CASSIMQISNQPQHF TGTGCCAGTAGTATAATGCAGATTAGCAATCAGCCCCAGCATTTT
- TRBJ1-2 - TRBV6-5 CASSLGGYGYTF TGTGCCAGCAGTTTGGGGGGGTATGGCTACACCTTC
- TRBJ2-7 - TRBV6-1 CASSGASYEQYF TGTGCCAGCAGTGGGGCAAGCTACGAGCAGTACTTC
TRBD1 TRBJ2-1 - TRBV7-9 CASSLYGGRDRTNNEQFF TGTGCCAGCAGCTTATATGGGGGGCGGGACAGGACCAACAATGAGCAGTTCTTC
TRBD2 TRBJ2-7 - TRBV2 CASKALAARNYEQYF TGTGCCAGCAAGGCACTAGCGGCGAGAAACTACGAGCAGTACTTC
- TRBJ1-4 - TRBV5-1 CASSLSTGTQFEGLFF TGCGCCAGCAGCTTAAGTACCGGGACACAATTCGAGGGACTGTTTTTT
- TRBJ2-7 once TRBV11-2 CASSLGTDYEQYF TGTGCCAGCAGCTTAGGGACAGACTACGAGCAGTACTTC
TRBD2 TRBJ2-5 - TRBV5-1 CASSLGTSGGQETQYF TGCGCCAGCAGCTTGGGGACTAGCGGGGGACAAGAGACCCAGTACTTC
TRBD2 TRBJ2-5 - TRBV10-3 CAIASGGTQYF TGTGCCATCGCTAGCGGGGGTACCCAGTACTTC
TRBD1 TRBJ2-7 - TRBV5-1 CASSLAGGRDEQYF TGCGCCAGCAGCTTGGCAGGGGGAAGGGACGAGCAGTACTTC
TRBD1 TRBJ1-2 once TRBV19 CASSSGQGAVGYGYTF TGTGCCAGTAGTTCCGGACAGGGGGCGGTGGGCTATGGCTACACCTTC
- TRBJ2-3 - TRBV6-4 CASSPQGGGTDTQYF TGTGCCAGCAGTCCTCAAGGGGGGGGAACAGATACGCAGTATTTT
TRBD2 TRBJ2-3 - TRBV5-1 CASSLAGTSGTDTQYF TGCGCCAGCAGCTTGGCCGGGACTAGCGGGACAGATACGCAGTATTTT
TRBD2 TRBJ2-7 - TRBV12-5 CASGLVRSGGSYEQYF TGTGCTAGTGGTTTGGTACGGAGCGGGGGGTCCTACGAGCAGTACTTC
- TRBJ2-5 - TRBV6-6 CASSRAEGETQYF TGTGCCAGCAGTAGGGCTGAGGGAGAGACCCAGTACTTC
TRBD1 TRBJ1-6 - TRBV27 CASRSGTGSNSPLHF TGTGCCAGCAGATCCGGGACAGGGTCGAATTCACCCCTCCACTTT
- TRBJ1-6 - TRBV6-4 CASSVSGRVNSPLHF TGTGCCAGCAGTGTGTCGGGTCGAGTTAATTCACCCCTCCACTTT